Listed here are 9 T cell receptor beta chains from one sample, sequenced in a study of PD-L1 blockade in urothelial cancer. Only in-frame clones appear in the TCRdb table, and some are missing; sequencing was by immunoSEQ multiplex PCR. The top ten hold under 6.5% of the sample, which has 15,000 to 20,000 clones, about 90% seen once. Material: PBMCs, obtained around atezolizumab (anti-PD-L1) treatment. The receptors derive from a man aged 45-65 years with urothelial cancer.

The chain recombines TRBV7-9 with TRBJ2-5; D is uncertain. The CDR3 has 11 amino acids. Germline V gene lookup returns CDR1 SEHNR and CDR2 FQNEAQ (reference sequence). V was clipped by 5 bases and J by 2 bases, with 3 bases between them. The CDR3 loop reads CASSLQETQYF. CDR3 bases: TGTGCCAGCAGCCTACAAGAGACCCAGTACTTC. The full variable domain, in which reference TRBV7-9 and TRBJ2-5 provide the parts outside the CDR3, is DTGVSQNPRHKITKRGQNVTFRCDPISEHNRLYWYRQTLGQGPEFLTYFQNEAQLEKSRLLSDRFSAERPKGSFSTLEIQRTEQGDSAMYLCASSLQETQYFGPGTRLLVL.

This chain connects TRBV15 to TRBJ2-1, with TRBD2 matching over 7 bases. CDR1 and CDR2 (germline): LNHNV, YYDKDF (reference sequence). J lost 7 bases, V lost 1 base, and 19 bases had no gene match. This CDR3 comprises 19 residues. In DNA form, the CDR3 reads TGTGCCACCAGCAGAGGAGCCCTCTCGGGGGGAGGGCCTCGGAATGAGCAGTTCTTC. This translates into CATSRGALSGGGPRNEQFF.

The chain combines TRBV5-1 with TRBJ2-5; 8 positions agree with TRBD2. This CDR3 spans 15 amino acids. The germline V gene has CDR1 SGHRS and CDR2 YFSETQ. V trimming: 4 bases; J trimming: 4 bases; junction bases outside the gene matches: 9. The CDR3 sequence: CASSPGVTSAETQYF. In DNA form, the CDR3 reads TGCGCCAGCAGCCCGGGGGTGACTAGCGCAGAGACCCAGTACTTC.

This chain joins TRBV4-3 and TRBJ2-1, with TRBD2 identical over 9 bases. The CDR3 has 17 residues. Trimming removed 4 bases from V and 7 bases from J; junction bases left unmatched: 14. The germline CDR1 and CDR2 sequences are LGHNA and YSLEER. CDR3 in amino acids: CASSRLIAGVGENEQFF. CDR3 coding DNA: TGCGCCAGCAGCCGCCTTATAGCGGGAGTTGGGGAAAATGAGCAGTTCTTC.

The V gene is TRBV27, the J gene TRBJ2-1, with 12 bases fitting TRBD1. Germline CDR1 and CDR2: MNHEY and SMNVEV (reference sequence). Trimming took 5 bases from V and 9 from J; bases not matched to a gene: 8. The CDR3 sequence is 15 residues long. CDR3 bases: TGTGCCAGCAGTCCCCTAGGGACAGGGGGCCTTGAGCAGTTCTTC. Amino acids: CASSPLGTGGLEQFF.

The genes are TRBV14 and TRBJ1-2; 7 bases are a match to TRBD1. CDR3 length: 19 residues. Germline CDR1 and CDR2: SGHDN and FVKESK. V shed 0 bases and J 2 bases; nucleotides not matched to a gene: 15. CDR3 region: CASSQDVWTGFSANYGYTF. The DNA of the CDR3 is TGTGCCAGCAGCCAAGATGTATGGACAGGATTTTCGGCCAACTATGGCTACACCTTC.

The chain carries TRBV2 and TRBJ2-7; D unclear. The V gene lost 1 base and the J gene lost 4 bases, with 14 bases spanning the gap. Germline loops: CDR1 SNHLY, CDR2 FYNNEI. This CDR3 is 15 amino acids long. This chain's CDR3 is CASSEVGSTEYEQYF. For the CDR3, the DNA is TGTGCCAGCAGTGAAGTCGGCTCCACAGAGTACGAGCAGTACTTC.

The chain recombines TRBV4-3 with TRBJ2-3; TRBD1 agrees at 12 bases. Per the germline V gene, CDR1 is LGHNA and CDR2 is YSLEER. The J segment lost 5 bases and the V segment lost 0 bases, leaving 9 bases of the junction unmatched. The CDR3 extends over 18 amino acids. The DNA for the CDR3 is TGCGCCAGCAGCCAAGATTGGGCGGGACAGGGGGCGAAAGATACGCAGTATTTT. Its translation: CASSQDWAGQGAKDTQYF.

Here the CDR3 reads CASSSFGTRYEKLFF. CDR3 nucleotide sequence: TGTGCCAGCAGTTCATTTGGGACACGGTATGAAAAACTGTTTTTT. This chain links TRBV6-6 with TRBJ1-4; maybe TRBD1 (6 bases). Between the trimmed V and J ends, which lost 4 bases and 6 bases, there was a span of 15 bases. Germline V lookup: CDR1 MNHNY, CDR2 SVGAGI (reference sequence). The CDR3 consists of 15 residues.